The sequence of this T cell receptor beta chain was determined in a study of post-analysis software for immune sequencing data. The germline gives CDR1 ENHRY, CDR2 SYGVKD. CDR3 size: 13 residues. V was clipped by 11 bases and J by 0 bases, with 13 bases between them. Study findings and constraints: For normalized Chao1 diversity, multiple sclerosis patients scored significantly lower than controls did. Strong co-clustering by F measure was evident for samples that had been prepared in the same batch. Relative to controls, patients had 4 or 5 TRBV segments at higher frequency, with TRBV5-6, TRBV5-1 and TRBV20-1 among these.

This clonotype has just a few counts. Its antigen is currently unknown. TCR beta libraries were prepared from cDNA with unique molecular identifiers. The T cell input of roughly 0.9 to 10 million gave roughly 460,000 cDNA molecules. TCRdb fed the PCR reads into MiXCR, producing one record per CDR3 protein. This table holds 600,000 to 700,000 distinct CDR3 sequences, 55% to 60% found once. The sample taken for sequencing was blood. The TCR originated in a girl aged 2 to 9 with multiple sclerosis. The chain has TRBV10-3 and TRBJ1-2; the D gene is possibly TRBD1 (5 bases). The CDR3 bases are TGTGCCTCGACAGAGCCGACTAACTATGGCTACACCTTC. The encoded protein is CASTEPTNYGYTF.